These 19 T cell receptor beta chains were all obtained from the same sample, sequenced in a study of blood T cells in healthy people across ages. A second PCR of 7 to 11 cycles used a sample-barcoded 5' primer and a J-beta primer mix. TCRdb passed the 5' RACE reads through MiXCR, listing each CDR3 protein once. The sample carries more than 800,000 distinct CDR3 sequences, 25% to 30% recorded once. The specimen sequenced was blood. Receptors originate from a woman aged 80 or over in good health.

This clonotype has only a few counts. Just one base apart from a much larger clone, this may be a read error. The rearrangement uses TRBV7-9 and TRBJ1-2; no definite D call. The CDR3 runs to 15 residues. The V and J ends lost 5 bases and 0 bases respectively, with 13 bases between them. In germline, CDR1 is SEHNR, CDR2 FQNEAQ (reference sequence). CDR3 loop: CASSAPQYSNYGYTF. The CDR3 DNA is TGTGCCAGCAGCGCTCCACAGTATTCTAACTATGGCTACACCTTC.

The rearrangement joins TRBV18 to TRBJ2-1; D remains ambiguous. Germline V gives CDR1 KGHSH, CDR2 LQKENI. The germline V and J ends were trimmed by 0 bases and 5 bases, with 8 bases remaining between them. The CDR3 covers 14 residues. The CDR3, as DNA: TGTGCCAGCTCACCACCGTCCAAGCACAATGAGCAGTTCTTC. This codes for CASSPPSKHNEQFF.

In this sample, this clonotype turned up many times. V and J are TRBV15 and TRBJ2-5; tentatively, D is TRBD1 (6 bases). Germline V gene lookup returns CDR1 LNHNV and CDR2 YYDKDF (reference sequence). Trimming took off 4 bases at V and 5 bases at J, with 20 bases between the two ends. This CDR3 contains 16 residues. Here the CDR3 reads CATSKKGWGHRETQYF. CDR3 nucleotides: TGTGCCACCAGCAAGAAGGGGTGGGGACACCGGGAGACCCAGTACTTC.

There are a few counts of this clonotype. The chain joins TRBV3-1 to TRBJ2-7, with D possibly TRBD1 on 6 matching bases. The CDR3 sequence is 14 residues long. V was cut by 3 bases and J by 1 base, with 10 bases left in between. The germline gives CDR1 LGHDT, CDR2 YNNKEL (reference sequence). The CDR3 sequence: CASSQGTFSYEQYF. In DNA, the CDR3 is TGTGCCAGCAGCCAGGGGACATTTTCCTACGAGCAGTACTTC.

This clonotype was counted at least ten times. The chain carries TRBV12-3 or TRBV12-4 and TRBJ1-1; TRBD1 is a possible D gene (6 bases). This CDR3 is 15 amino acids long. Trimming stripped 5 bases from V and 0 bases from J, with 13 bases between. CDR3 bases: TGTGCCAGCAGTCCTCCGGGACACCTGAACACTGAAGCTTTCTTT. It yields the protein CASSPPGHLNTEAFF.

Concerning this clonotype: Possible read error: a much larger clone is one base away. This chain joins TRBV11-2 and TRBJ2-5, with D possibly matching TRBD2 (6 bases). The V and J ends lost 7 bases and 5 bases respectively, with 11 bases between them. Germline values: CDR1 SGHAT, CDR2 FQNNGV. The CDR3 loop spans 12 amino acids. As DNA, the CDR3 is TGTGCCAGCAATAGGGAGGTGGAGACCCAGTACTTC. Protein: CASNREVETQYF. Drawing the rest from reference TRBV11-2 and TRBJ2-5, the complete variable domain is EAGVAQSPRYKIIEKRQSVAFWCNPISGHATLYWYQQILGQGPKLLIQFQNNGVVDDSQLPKDRFSAERLKGVDSTLKIQPAKLEDSAVYLCASNREVETQYFGPGTRLLVL.

This clonotype was found many times. The rearrangement uses TRBV5-6 and TRBJ2-4, with D perhaps TRBD1 (6 bases). Germline V gene data show CDR1 as SGHDT and CDR2 as YYEEEE. The CDR3 consists of 16 residues. V was trimmed by 1 base and J by 6 bases, leaving 17 bases between them. The CDR3, as DNA: TGTGCCAGCAGCTTGAGGACACAGGGCTTGGCAAACATTCAGTACTTC. Its translation is CASSLRTQGLANIQYF.

There are a few counts of this clonotype. This rearrangement joins TRBV6-1 to TRBJ1-4, with D perhaps matching TRBD1 (5 bases). Per germline, CDR1 MNHNS and CDR2 SASEGT. The CDR3 extends over 13 amino acids. V lost 4 bases, J lost 8 bases, and 11 bases lay in between. This CDR3 reads CASSGSGREKLFF. The CDR3 coding sequence is TGTGCCAGCAGTGGGTCAGGGCGGGAAAAACTGTTTTTT.

The rearrangement uses TRBV9 and TRBJ2-4; D is uncertain. The better agreement between TRBJ2-7 and the DNA end casts doubt on the J call. CDR3 length: 15 amino acids. Germline CDR1 SGDLS, CDR2 YYNGEE. Here the CDR3 DNA reads TGTGCCAGCAGCGTAGATTTCGACGGACCCTACGAGCAGTACTTC. Protein: CASSVDFDGPYEQYF.

The table lists this clonotype with many counts. This chain uses TRBV15 with TRBJ1-2; 7 bases are shared with TRBD1. Trimming at V came to 1 base and at J to 7 bases, leaving 3 bases not matched to a gene. This CDR3 has 13 residues. The germline V gene has CDR1 LNHNV and CDR2 YYDKDF (reference sequence). The DNA of the CDR3 is TGTGCCACCAGCAGAGGCCAGGGGGGTGGCTACACCTTC. Translation: CATSRGQGGGYTF.

V usage is TRBV6-2 or TRBV6-3 and J usage is TRBJ1-3, with D tentatively TRBD1 (5 bases). Germline V lookup: CDR1 MNHEY, CDR2 SVGEGT. CDR3 length: 16 amino acids. Trimming shortened V by 6 bases and J by 2 bases, and 17 bases separated the two germline ends. The DNA of the CDR3 is TGTGCCAGCAGGGAGCTCATCAAGGGGACTGGAAACACCATATATTTT. Translated, it gives CASRELIKGTGNTIYF.

Note on this clonotype: In this CDR3 the conserved last residue, phenylalanine or tryptophan, is missing, so a read error is likely. This chain uses TRBV7-9 with TRBJ1-4; TRBD1 matches at 7 bases. The V and J ends lost 5 bases and 7 bases, in that order; junction bases with no gene match: 7. Germline values: CDR1 SEHNR, CDR2 FQNEAQ (reference sequence). The CDR3 has 14 amino acids. DNA for the CDR3: TGTGCCAGCAGCCCGGCAGGGGGTGGTGAAAAACTGTTTTGT. Translating it yields CASSPAGGGEKLFC.

This clonotype was found many times. This CDR3 is CSAVGLAGVGAKNIQYF. The CDR3 nucleotides are TGCAGTGCTGTAGGACTAGCGGGGGTTGGGGCCAAAAACATTCAGTACTTC. V gene TRBV20-1 combines with J gene TRBJ2-4, with TRBD2 matching over 13 bases. This CDR3 has 17 residues. Germline V lookup: CDR1 DFQATT, CDR2 SNEGSKA (reference sequence). The trim removed 5 bases at V and 1 base at J, leaving 8 bases unmatched.

The chain combines TRBV5-5 with TRBJ2-5, with D hard to call. The CDR3 spans 16 residues. V lost 0 bases and J lost 11, with 23 bases in between. Germline V gene lookup returns CDR1 SGHKS and CDR2 YYEKEE (reference sequence). CDR3 in amino acids: CASSLELQRRQPEQYF. The CDR3 nucleotides are TGTGCCAGCAGCTTGGAGCTACAGCGCCGTCAGCCTGAGCAGTACTTC.

This clonotype was seen many times. This chain links TRBV5-5 with TRBJ2-4; D assignment may be TRBD1 or TRBD2 (7 bases each). This CDR3 comprises 15 residues. V was shortened by 1 base and J by 7 bases, with 15 bases between the two germline ends. Germline V gene sequence: CDR1 SGHKS, CDR2 YYEKEE (reference sequence). The CDR3 loop reads CASSLSVRGGNIQYF. The CDR3 nucleotides read TGTGCCAGCAGCTTGTCGGTCAGGGGGGGGAACATTCAGTACTTC.

This clonotype was found a few times. A much more abundant neighbour one base away suggests this may be a read error. The J gene is TRBJ2-7, the V gene TRBV6-2 or TRBV6-3, with D perhaps TRBD2 (6 bases). Matching the DNA end better, TRBJ2-5 makes the J call doubtful. This CDR3 is built from 14 residues. CDR1 is MNHEY and CDR2 is SVGEGT in the germline V gene. CDR3 DNA sequence: TGTGCCAGCAGTCCGACAGAGGTCGGGGGGACCCAGTACTTC. Protein sequence: CASSPTEVGGTQYF.

Remarks on this clonotype: The CDR3 carries no conserved terminal phenylalanine or tryptophan, so it likely arises from a read error. The chain is built from TRBV7-9 and TRBJ1-2; D ambiguous. Germline values: CDR1 SEHNR, CDR2 FQNEAQ (reference sequence). CDR3 size: 14 residues. Trimming pared 1 base from V and 3 bases from J, leaving 9 bases between. The CDR3 coding sequence is TGTGCCAGCAGCTTAGAACCCAGATACTATGGCTACACCTGC. Its translation: CASSLEPRYYGYTC.

This clonotype was observed at least ten times. The chain carries TRBV18 and TRBJ2-5; 12 bases align to TRBD2. V lost 9 bases, J lost 4 bases, and 3 bases stayed unmatched. The CDR3 covers 13 residues. Germline V lookup: CDR1 KGHSH, CDR2 LQKENI. CDR3 sequence: CASSGLAGETQYF. The CDR3 bases are TGTGCCAGTTCGGGACTAGCGGGAGAGACCCAGTACTTC.

The V call is TRBV18, the J call TRBJ2-5; D call uncertain. Germline CDR1 KGHSH, CDR2 LQKENI. V was trimmed by 5 bases and J by 1 base, leaving 11 bases between them. The CDR3 sequence is 14 residues long. The CDR3 region is CASSKRRLQETQYF. CDR3 sequence (DNA): TGTGCCAGCTCAAAAAGGCGGCTCCAAGAGACCCAGTACTTC.